Reported below is one TCR beta chain. The antigen remains unidentified. The data originate from a study of lymphopenia after photon versus proton radiotherapy. Study-level findings and limits: In patients who died, overall survival fell as post-nadir TCR diversity dropped more. Post-nadir diversity loss with photons came from oligoclonal expansion, particularly CD8+ Temra cells. Authors raise, but do not show, better survival with proton therapy. Photon-treated patients lost naive T cells and TCR diversity; proton-treated stayed stable.

Looked up from germline, CDR1 is MNHNS and CDR2 is SASEGT. This CDR3 is built from 15 residues. Losses at the gene ends were 7 bases for V and 9 bases for J; bases not matched to a gene: 12. Sequencing was performed with immunoSEQ multiplex PCR; in TCRdb, only in-frame clones are kept and a portion is missing. In the table there are approximately 13,000 clones, 82% of which are singletons. The receptor was isolated from a man in his forties or fifties with gastric cancer. Specimen: peripheral blood, collected from a patient treated with photon-based radiotherapy. The chain couples TRBV6-1 to TRBJ2-2; 9 bases agree with TRBD1. CDR3 sequence reads: CASTLQGAKPRELFF. The DNA of the CDR3 is TGTGCCAGCACCCTACAGGGGGCGAAACCCCGGGAGCTGTTTTTT.